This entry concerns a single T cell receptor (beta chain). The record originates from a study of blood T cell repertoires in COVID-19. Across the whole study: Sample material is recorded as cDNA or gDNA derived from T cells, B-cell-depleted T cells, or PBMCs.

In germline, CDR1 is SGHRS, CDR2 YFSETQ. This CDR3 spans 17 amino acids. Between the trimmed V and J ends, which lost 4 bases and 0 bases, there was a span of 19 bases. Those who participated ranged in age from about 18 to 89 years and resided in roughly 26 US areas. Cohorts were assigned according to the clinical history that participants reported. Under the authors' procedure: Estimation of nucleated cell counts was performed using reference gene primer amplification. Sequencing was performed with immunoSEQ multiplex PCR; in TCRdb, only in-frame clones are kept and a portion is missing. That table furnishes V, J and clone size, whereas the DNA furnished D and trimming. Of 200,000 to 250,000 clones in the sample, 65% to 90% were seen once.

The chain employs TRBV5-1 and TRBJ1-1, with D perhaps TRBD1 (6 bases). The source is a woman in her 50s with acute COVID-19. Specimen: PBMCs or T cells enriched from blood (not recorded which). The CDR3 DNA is TGCGCCAGCAGCCTAAGAAACAGGGAGAACTTGAACACTGAAGCTTTCTTT. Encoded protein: CASSLRNRENLNTEAFF.